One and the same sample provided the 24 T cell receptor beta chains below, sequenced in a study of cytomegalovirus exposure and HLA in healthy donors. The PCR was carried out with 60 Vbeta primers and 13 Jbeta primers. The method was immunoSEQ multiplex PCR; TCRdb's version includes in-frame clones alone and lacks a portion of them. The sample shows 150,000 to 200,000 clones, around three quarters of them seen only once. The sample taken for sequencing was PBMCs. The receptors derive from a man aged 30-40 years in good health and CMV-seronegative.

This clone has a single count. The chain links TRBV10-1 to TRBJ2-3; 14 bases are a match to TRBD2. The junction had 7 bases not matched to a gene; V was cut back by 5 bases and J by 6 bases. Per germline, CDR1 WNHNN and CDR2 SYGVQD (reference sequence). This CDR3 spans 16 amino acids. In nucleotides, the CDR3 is TGCGCCAGCAGTCCGACTAGCGGGAGGGCCCGGGATACGCAGTATTTT. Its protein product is CASSPTSGRARDTQYF.

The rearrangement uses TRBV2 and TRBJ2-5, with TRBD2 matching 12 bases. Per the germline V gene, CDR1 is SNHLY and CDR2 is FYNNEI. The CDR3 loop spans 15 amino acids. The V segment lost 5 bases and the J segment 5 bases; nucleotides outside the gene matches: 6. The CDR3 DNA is TGTGCCAGCAGTTCACTCGGACTAGCGGGGGAGACCCAGTACTTC. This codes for CASSSLGLAGETQYF.

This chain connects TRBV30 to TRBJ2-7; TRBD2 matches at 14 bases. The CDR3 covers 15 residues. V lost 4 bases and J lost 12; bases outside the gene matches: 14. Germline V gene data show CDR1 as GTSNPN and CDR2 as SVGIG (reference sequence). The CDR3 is CAWMGTSGRIHERYF. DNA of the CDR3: TGTGCCTGGATGGGGACTAGCGGGAGAATCCACGAGAGGTACTTC.

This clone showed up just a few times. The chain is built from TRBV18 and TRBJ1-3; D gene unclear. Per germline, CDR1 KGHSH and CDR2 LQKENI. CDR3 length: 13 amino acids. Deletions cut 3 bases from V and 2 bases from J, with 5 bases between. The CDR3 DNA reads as TGTGCCAGCTCACCCTCCGCTGGAAACACCATATATTTT. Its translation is CASSPSAGNTIYF.

CDR3 DNA: TGCGCCAGCAGCCGCTCTAAGACTAGCGAAGACAATGAGCAGTTCTTC. Translation gives CASSRSKTSEDNEQFF. The V and J genes are TRBV5-1 and TRBJ2-1; 8 nucleotides agree with TRBD2. Germline V gene data show CDR1 as SGHRS and CDR2 as YFSETQ. CDR3 length: 16 amino acids. Germline trimming cut 4 bases from V and 5 bases from J; bases unmatched to any gene: 11.

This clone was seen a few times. The CDR3 sequence: CASRRGGQNEKLFF. The DNA of the CDR3 is TGTGCCAGCAGACGTGGAGGGCAAAATGAAAAACTGTTTTTT. V usage is TRBV28 and J usage is TRBJ1-4, with D hard to call. Germline V gene lookup returns CDR1 MDHEN and CDR2 SYDVKM. Trimming shortened V by 6 bases and J by 5 bases, and 13 bases separated the two germline ends. The CDR3 totals 14 residues.

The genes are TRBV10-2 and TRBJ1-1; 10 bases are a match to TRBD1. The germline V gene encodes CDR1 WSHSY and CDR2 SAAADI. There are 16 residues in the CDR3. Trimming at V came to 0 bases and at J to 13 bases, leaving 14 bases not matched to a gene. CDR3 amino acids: CASSESEGPGTGACFF. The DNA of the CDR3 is TGCGCCAGCAGTGAGTCTGAGGGTCCAGGGACAGGGGCTTGTTTCTTT.

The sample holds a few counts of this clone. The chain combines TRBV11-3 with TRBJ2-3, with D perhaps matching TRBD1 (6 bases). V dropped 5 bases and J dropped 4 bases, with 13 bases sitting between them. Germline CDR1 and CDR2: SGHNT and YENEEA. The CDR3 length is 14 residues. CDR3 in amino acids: CASSRGSSPDTQYF. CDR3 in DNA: TGTGCCAGCAGCAGGGGGTCAAGCCCAGATACGCAGTATTTT.

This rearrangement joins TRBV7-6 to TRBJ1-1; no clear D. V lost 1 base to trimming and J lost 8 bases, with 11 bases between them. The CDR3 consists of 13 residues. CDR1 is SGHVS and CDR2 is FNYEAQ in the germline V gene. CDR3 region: CASSLGGGREAFF. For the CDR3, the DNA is TGTGCCAGCAGCTTAGGGGGAGGTCGCGAAGCTTTCTTT. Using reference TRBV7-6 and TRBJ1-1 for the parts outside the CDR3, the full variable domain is GAGVSQSPRYKVTKRGQDVALRCDPISGHVSLYWYRQALGQGPEFLTYFNYEAQQDKSGLPNDRFSAERPEGSISTLTIQRTEQRDSAMYRCASSLGGGREAFFGQGTRLTVV.

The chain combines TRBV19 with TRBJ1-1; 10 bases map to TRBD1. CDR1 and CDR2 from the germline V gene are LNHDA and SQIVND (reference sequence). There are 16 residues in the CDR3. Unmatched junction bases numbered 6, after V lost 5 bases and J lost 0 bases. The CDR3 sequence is CASSPGTGVMNTEAFF. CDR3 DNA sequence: TGTGCCAGTAGTCCAGGGACAGGGGTCATGAACACTGAAGCTTTCTTT. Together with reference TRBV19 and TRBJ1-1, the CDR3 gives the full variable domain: DGGITQSPKYLFRKEGQNVTLSCEQNLNHDAMYWYRQDPGQGLRLIYYSQIVNDFQKGDIAEGYSVSREKKESFPLTVTSAQKNPTAFYLCASSPGTGVMNTEAFFGQGTRLTVV.

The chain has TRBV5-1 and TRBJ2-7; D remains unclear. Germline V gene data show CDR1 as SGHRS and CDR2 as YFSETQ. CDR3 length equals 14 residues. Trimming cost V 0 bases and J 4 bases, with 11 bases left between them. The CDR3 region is CASSLGEIVYEQYF. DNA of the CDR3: TGCGCCAGCAGCTTGGGCGAAATAGTATACGAGCAGTACTTC. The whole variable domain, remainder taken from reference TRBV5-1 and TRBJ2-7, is KAGVTQTPRYLIKTRGQQVTLSCSPISGHRSVSWYQQTPGQGLQFLFEYFSETQRNKGNFPGRFSGRQFSNSRSEMNVSTLELGDSALYLCASSLGEIVYEQYFGPGTRLTVT.

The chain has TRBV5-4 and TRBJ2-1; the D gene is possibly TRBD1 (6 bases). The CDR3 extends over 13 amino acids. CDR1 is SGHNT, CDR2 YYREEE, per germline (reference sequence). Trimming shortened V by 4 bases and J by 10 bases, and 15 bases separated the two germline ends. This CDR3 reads CASSEGTTAEQFF. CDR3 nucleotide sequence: TGTGCCAGCAGCGAAGGGACAACTGCCGAGCAGTTCTTC. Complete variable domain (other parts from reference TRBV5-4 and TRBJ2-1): ETGVTQSPTHLIKTRGQQVTLRCSSQSGHNTVSWYQQALGQGPQFIFQYYREEENGRGNFPPRFSGLQFPNYSSELNVNALELDDSALYLCASSEGTTAEQFFGPGTRLTVL.

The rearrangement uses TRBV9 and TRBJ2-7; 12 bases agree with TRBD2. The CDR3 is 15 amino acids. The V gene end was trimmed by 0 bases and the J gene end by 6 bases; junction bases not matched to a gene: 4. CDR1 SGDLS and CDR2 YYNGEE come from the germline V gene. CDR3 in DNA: TGTGCCAGCAGCGTAGGGGGACTAGCGGGTGGCGAGCAGTACTTC. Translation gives CASSVGGLAGGEQYF.

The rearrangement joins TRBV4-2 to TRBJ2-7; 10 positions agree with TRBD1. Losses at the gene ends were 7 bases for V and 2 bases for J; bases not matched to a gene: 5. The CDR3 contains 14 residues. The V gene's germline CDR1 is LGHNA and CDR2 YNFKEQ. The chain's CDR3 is CASTTDRGPYEQYF. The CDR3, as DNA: TGTGCCAGCACGACCGACAGGGGGCCCTACGAGCAGTACTTC.

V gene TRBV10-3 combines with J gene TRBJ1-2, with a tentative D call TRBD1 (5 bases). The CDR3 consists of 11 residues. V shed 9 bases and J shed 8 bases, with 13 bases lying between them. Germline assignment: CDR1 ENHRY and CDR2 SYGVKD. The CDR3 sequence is CAITDTNGYTF. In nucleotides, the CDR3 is TGTGCCATTACGGACACTAACGGCTACACCTTC.

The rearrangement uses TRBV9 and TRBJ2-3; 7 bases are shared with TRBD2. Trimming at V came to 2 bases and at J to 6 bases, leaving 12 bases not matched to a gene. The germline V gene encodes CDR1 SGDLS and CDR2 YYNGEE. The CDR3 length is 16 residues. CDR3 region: CASSVTSRSLGDTQYF. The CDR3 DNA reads TGTGCCAGCAGCGTGACTAGCAGATCCCTAGGGGATACGCAGTATTTT.

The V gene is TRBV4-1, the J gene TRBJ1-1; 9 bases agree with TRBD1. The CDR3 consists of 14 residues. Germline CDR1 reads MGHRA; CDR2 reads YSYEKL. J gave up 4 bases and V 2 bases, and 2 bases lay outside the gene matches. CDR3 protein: CASSQNRGLTEAFF. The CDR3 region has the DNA TGCGCCAGCAGCCAAAACAGGGGGCTCACTGAAGCTTTCTTT.

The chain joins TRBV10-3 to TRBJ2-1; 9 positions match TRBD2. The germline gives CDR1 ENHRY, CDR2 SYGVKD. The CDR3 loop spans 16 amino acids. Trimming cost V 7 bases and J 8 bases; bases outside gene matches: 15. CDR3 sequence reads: CAITSRVAGAGDEQFF. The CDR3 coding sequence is TGTGCCATCACCTCAAGGGTAGCGGGGGCCGGTGATGAGCAGTTCTTC.

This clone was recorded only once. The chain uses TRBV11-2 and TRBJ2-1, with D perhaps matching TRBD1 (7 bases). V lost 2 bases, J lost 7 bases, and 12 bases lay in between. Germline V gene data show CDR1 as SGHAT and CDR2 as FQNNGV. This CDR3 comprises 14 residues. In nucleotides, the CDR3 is TGTGCCAGCAGCTTATCAGGGGGGCGTAATGAGCAGTTCTTC. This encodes CASSLSGGRNEQFF. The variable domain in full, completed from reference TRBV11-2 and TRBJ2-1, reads EAGVAQSPRYKIIEKRQSVAFWCNPISGHATLYWYQQILGQGPKLLIQFQNNGVVDDSQLPKDRFSAERLKGVDSTLKIQPAKLEDSAVYLCASSLSGGRNEQFFGPGTRLTVL.

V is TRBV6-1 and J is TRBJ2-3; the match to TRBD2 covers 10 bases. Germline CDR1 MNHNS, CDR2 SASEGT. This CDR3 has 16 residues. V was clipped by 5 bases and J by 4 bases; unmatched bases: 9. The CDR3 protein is CASSQVNLAGADTQYF. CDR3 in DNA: TGTGCCAGCAGTCAAGTTAACCTAGCGGGAGCAGATACGCAGTATTTT.

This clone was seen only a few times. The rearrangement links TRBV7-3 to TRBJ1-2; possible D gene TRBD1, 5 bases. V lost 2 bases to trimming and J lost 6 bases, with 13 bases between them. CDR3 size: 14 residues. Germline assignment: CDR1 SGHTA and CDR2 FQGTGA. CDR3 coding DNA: TGTGCCAGCAGCTTATTCGGAGGGGATGATGGCTACACCTTC. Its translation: CASSLFGGDDGYTF.

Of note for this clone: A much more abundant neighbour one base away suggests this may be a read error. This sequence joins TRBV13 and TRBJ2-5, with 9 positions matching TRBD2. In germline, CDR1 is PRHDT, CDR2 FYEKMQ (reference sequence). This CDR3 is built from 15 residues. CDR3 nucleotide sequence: TGTGCCAGCGGCTTAGCTAGCGGGGTACAAGAGACCCAGTACTTC. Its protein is CASGLASGVQETQYF.

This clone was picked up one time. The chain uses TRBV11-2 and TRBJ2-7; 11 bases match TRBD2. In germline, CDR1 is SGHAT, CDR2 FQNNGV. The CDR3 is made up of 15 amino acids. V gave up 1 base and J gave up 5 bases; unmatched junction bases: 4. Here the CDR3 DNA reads TGTGCCAGCAGCTTAGTAACTAGCGGGAGCCACGAGCAGTACTTC. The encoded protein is CASSLVTSGSHEQYF.

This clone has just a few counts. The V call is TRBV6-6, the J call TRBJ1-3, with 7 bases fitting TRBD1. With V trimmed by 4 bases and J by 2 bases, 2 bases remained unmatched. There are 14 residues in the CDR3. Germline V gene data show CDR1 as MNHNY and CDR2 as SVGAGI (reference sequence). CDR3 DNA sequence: TGTGCCAGCAGTTCGACAGGGACTGGAAACACCATATATTTT. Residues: CASSSTGTGNTIYF.